This TCR beta chain was profiled in a study of blood T cells in healthy people across ages. The study, taken as a whole, reports: Roughly linear declines in TCR beta diversity per million T cells occurred with age.

Comment on this clonotype: Its antigen is still unknown.

The CDR3 sequence is 15 residues long. Germline CDR1 LGHNA, CDR2 YNFKEQ. V gave up 0 bases and J gave up 6 bases, with 14 bases separating them. The authors ran a second PCR of roughly 7 to 11 cycles using a sample-barcoded 5' primer and a J-beta primer mix. A template-switch adaptor that had 12 random nucleotides put a tag on each cDNA molecule. MiXCR, applied by TCRdb to the 5' RACE reads, yields one record per CDR3 protein. Of approximately 900,000 distinct CDR3 sequences listed, about 44% are singletons. Material: blood. J is TRBJ1-1 and V is TRBV4-2, with D unclear. This TCR came from a man aged 30-40 years in good health. This CDR3 reads CASSQDLGTGSEAFF. The CDR3 nucleotides read TGTGCCAGCAGCCAAGATCTGGGTACGGGATCTGAAGCTTTCTTT.